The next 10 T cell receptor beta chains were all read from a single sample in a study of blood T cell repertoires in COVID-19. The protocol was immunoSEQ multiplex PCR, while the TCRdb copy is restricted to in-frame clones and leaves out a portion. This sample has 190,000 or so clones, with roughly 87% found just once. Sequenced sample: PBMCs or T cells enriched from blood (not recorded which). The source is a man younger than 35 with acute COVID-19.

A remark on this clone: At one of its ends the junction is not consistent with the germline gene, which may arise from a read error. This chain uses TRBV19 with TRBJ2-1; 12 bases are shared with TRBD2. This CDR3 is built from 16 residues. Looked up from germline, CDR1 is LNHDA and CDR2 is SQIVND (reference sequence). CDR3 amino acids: CASSSRGLAGGRGHVF. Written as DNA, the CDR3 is TGTGCCAGTTCCTCTCGTGGGCTAGCGGGAGGGAGGGGCCATGTCTTC.

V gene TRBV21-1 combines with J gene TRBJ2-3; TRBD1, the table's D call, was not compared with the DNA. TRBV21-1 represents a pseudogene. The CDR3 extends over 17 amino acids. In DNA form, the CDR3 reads TGTGCCAGCAACAAAGGGGACAGGGGCGAAAGCACAGATACGCAGTATTTT. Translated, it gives CASNKGDRGESTDTQYF.

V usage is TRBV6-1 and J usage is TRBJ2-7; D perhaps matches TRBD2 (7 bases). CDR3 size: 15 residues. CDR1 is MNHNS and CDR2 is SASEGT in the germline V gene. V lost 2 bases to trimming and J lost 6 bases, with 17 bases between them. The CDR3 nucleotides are TGTGCCAGCAGTGAATACGGGGGAGGGGGGCTCGAGCAGTACTTC. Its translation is CASSEYGGGGLEQYF.

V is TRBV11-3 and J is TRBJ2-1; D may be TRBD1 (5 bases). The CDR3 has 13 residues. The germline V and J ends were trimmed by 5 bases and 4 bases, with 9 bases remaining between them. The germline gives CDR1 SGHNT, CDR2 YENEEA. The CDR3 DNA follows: TGTGCCAGCAGCGAAGACAGTTACAATGAGCAGTTCTTC. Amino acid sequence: CASSEDSYNEQFF.

The CDR3 here is CASSHAGTSVYNEQFF. In DNA form, the CDR3 reads TGTGCCAGCAGCCATGCCGGGACTAGCGTATACAATGAGCAGTTCTTC. The gene calls are TRBV4-2 and TRBJ2-1; 10 bases match TRBD2. This CDR3 spans 16 amino acids. Trimming cost V 3 bases and J 4 bases; bases outside gene matches: 6. CDR1 is LGHNA and CDR2 is YNFKEQ in the germline V gene.

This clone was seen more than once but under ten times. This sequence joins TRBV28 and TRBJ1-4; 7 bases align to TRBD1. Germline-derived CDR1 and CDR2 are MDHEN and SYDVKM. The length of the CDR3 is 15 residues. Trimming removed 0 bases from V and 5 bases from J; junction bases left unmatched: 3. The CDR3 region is CASSLWTGFNEKLFF. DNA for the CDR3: TGTGCCAGCAGTTTATGGACAGGGTTCAATGAAAAACTGTTTTTT.

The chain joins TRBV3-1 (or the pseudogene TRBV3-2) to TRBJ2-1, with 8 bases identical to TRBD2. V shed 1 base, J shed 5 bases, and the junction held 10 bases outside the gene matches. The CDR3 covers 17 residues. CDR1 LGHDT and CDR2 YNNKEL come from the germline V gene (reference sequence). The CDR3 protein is CASSQGTPGLGNNEQFF. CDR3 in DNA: TGTGCCAGCAGCCAAGGAACCCCGGGACTAGGCAACAATGAGCAGTTCTTC.

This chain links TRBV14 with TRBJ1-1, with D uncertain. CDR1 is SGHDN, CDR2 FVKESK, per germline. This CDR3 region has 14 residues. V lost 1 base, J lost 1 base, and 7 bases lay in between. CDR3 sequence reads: CASSQGWANTEAFF. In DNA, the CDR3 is TGTGCCAGCAGCCAAGGTTGGGCGAACACTGAAGCTTTCTTT. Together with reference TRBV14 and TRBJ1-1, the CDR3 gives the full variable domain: EAGVTQFPSHSVIEKGQTVTLRCDPISGHDNLYWYRRVMGKEIKFLLHFVKESKQDESGMPNNRFLAERTGGTYSTLKVQPAELEDSGVYFCASSQGWANTEAFFGQGTRLTVV.

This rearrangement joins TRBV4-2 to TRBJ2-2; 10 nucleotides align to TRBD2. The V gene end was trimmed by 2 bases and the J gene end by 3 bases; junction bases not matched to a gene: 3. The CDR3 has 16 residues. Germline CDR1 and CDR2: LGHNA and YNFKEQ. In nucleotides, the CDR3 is TGTGCCAGCAGCCAAACCCTAGCGGGAGACACCGGGGAGCTGTTTTTT. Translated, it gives CASSQTLAGDTGELFF.

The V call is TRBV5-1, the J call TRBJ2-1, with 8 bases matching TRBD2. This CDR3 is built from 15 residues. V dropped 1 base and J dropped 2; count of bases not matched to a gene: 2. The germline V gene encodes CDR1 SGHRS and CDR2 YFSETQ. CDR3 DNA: TGCGCCAGCAGCTTGCCACTAGCGGCCTACAATGAGCAGTTCTTC. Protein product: CASSLPLAAYNEQFF.